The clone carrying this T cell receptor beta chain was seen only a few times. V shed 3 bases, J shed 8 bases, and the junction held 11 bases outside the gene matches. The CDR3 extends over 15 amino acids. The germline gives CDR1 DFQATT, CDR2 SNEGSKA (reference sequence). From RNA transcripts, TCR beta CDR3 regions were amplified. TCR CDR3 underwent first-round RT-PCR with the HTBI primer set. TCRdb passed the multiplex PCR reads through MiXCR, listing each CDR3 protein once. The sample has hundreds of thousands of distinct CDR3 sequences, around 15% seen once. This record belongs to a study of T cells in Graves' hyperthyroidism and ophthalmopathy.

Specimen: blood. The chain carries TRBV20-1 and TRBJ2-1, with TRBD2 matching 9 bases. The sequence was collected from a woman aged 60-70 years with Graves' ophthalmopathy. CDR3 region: CSARVGAGGPDEQFF. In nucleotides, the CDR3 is TGCAGTGCTAGGGTAGGTGCGGGAGGGCCCGATGAGCAGTTCTTC.